This TCR beta chain appears in the sequencing data of a study of T cell changes during pregnancy in multiple sclerosis. Using immunoSEQ multiplex PCR, the repertoire was profiled, and TCRdb retains in-frame clones only, with some absent. The repertoire consists of 65,000 to 80,000 clones, with about 93% occurring once and the leading ten covering 0.9% to 1.2%. The CDR3 is made up of 13 amino acids. The germline V and J ends were trimmed by 6 bases and 1 base, with 6 bases remaining between them. CDR1 SEHNR and CDR2 FQNEAQ come from the germline V gene (reference sequence). This clone has just a few counts.

This specimen was peripheral blood, taken in the first trimester of pregnancy. This chain links TRBV7-9 with TRBJ2-2, with D perhaps TRBD1 (5 bases). The sequence came from a female donor with multiple sclerosis, enrolled in a pregnancy study. CDR3 nucleotide sequence: TGTGCCAGCAGTCAGGGGAACACCGGGGAGCTGTTTTTT. Translation: CASSQGNTGELFF.